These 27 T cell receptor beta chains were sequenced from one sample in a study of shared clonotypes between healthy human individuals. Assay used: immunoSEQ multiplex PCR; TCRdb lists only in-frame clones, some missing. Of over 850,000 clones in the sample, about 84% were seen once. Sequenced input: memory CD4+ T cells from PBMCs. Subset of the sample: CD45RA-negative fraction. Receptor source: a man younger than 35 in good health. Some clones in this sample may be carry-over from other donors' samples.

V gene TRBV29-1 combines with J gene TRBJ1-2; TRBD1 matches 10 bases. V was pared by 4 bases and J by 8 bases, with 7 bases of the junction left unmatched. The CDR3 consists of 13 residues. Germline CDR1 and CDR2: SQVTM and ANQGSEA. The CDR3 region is CSVVRDRGVGYTF. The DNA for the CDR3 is TGCAGCGTTGTAAGGGACAGGGGAGTGGGCTACACCTTC.

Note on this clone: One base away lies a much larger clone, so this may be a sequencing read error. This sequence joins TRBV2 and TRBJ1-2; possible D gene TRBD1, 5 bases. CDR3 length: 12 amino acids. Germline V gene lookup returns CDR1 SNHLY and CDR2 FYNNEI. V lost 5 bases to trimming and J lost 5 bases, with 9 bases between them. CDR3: CASSLEGYGYTF. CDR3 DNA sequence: TGTGCCAGCAGTTTAGAGGGGTATGGCTACACCTTC. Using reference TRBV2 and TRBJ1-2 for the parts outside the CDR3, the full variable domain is EPEVTQTPSHQVTQMGQEVILRCVPISNHLYFYWYRQILGQKVEFLVSFYNNEISEKSEIFDDQFSVERPDGSNFTLKIRSTKLEDSAMYFCASSLEGYGYTFGSGTRLTVV.

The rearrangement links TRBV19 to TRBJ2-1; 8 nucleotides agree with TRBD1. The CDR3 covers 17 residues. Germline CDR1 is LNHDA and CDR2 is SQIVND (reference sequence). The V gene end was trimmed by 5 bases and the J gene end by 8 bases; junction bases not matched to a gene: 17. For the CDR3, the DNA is TGTGCCAGTAGTGCCTCGGACAGGGCGGGCTTTGGCGATGAGCAGTTCTTC. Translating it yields CASSASDRAGFGDEQFF.

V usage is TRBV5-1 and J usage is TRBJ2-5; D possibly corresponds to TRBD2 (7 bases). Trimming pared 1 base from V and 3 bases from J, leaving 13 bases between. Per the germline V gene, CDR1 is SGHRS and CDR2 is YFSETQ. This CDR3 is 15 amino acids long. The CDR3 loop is CASSLRGAREETQYF. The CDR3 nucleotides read TGCGCCAGCAGCTTGCGGGGGGCGCGGGAAGAGACCCAGTACTTC.

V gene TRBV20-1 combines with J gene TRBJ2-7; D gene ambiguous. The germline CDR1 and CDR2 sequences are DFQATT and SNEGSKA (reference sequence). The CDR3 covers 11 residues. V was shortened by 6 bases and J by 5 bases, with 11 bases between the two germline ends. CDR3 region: CSASDPHEQYF. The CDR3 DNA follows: TGCAGTGCCTCTGACCCACACGAGCAGTACTTC.

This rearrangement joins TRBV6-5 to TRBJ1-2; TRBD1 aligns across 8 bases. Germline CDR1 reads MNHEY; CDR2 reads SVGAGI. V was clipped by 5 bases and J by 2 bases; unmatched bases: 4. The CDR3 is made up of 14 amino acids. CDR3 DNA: TGTGCCAGCAGTCGGACAGGGACAAACTATGGCTACACCTTC. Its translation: CASSRTGTNYGYTF.

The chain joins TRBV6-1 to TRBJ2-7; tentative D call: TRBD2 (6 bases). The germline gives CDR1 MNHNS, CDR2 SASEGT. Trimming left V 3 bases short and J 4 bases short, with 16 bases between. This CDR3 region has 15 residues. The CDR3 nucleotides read TGTGCCAGCAGTGAGCGGGACCGCCCTGTTTACGAGCAGTACTTC. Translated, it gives CASSERDRPVYEQYF.

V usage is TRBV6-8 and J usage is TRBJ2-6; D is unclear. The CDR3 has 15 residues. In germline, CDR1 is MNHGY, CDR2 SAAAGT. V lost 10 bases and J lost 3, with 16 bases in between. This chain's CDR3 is CATPSRGGGANVLTF. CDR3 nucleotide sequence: TGTGCCACCCCGTCGCGAGGCGGTGGGGCCAACGTCCTGACTTTC.

The CDR3 loop is CASSLSRGVTEAFF. DNA of the CDR3: TGTGCCAGCAGCTTATCAAGGGGAGTCACTGAAGCTTTCTTT. The V and J genes are TRBV7-3 and TRBJ1-1; weak D call: TRBD1 (5 bases). Trimming took 2 bases from V and 4 from J, leaving 11 bases between them. The CDR3 is 14 amino acids. Germline values: CDR1 SGHTA, CDR2 FQGTGA.

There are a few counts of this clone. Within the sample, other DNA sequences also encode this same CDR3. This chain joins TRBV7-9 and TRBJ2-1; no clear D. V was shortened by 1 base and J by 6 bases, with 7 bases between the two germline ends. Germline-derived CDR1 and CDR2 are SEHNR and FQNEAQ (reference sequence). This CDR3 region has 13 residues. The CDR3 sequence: CASSLESGNEQFF. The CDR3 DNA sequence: TGTGCCAGCAGCTTAGAGTCCGGCAATGAGCAGTTCTTC.

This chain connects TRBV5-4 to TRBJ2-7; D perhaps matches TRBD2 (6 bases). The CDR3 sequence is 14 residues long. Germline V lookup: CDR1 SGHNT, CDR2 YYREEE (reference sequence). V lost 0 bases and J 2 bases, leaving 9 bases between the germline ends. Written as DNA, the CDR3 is TGTGCCAGCAGCTTGGGTACTAGCCCCTACGAGCAGTACTTC. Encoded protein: CASSLGTSPYEQYF.

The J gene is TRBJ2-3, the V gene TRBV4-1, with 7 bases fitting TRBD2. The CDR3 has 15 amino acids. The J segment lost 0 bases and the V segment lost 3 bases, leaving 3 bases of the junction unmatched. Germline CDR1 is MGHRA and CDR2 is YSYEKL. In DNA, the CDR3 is TGCGCCAGCAGCCACACTAGCGCAAGCACAGATACGCAGTATTTT. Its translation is CASSHTSASTDTQYF.

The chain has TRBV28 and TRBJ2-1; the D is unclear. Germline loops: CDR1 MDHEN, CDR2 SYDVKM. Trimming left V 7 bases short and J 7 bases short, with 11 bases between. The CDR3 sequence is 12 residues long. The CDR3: CASTLGWNEQFF. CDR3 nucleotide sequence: TGTGCCAGCACCCTAGGGTGGAATGAGCAGTTCTTC.

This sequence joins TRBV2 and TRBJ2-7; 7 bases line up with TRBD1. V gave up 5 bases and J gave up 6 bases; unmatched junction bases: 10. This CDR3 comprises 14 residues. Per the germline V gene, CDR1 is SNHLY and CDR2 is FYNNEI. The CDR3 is CASSKTGEASEQYF. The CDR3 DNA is TGTGCCAGCAGTAAAACAGGGGAAGCGAGCGAGCAGTACTTC.

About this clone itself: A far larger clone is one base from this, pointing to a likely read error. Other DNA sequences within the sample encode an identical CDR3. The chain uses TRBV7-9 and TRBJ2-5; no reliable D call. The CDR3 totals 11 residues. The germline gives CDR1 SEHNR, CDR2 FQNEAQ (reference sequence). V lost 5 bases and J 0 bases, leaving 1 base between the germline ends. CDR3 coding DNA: TGTGCCAGCAGCGACCAAGAGACCCAGTACTTC. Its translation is CASSDQETQYF.

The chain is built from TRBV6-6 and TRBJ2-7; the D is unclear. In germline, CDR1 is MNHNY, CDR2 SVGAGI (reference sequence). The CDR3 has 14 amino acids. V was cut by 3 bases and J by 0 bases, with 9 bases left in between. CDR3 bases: TGTGCCAGCAGTTATGACCGATACTCCTACGAGCAGTACTTC. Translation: CASSYDRYSYEQYF.

The CDR3 region has the DNA TGTGCCAGCACCCTACCTAGGTCCGGGGAGCTGTTTTTT. Its protein is CASTLPRSGELFF. The V call is TRBV7-9, the J call TRBJ2-2; D gene unclear. The germline V gene encodes CDR1 SEHNR and CDR2 FQNEAQ (reference sequence). V lost 7 bases, J lost 6 bases, and 12 bases lay in between. The CDR3 has 13 residues.

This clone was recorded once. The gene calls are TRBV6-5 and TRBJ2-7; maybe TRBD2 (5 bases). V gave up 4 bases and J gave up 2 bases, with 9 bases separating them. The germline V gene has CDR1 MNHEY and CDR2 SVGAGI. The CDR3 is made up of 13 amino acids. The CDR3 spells CASSFGRAYEQYF. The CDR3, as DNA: TGTGCCAGCAGTTTTGGGAGAGCCTACGAGCAGTACTTC.

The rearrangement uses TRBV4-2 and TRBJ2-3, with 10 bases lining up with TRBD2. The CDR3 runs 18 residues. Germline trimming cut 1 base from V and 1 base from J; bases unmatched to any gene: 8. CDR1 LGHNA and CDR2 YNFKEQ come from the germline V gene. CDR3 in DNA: TGTGCCAGCAGCCAAGGTTTGGCTAGCGGGAGCCGCACAGATACGCAGTATTTT. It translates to CASSQGLASGSRTDTQYF.

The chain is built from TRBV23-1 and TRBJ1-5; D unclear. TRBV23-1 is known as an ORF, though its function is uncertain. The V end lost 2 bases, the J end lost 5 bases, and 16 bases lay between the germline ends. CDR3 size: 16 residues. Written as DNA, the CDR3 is TGCGCCAGCAGTCAAGATCCACATAGAGGCGATCAGCCCCAGCATTTT. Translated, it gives CASSQDPHRGDQPQHF.

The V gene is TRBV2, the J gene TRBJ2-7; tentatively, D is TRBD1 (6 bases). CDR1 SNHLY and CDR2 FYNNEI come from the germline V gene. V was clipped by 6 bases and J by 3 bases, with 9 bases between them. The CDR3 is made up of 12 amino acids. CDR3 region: CASSQQGYEQYF. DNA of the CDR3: TGTGCCAGCAGCCAACAGGGCTACGAGCAGTACTTC.

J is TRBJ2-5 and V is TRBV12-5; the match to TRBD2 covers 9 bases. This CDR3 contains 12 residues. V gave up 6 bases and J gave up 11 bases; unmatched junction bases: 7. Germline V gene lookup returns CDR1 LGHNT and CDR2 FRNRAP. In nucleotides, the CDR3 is TGTGCTAGTGGAACCGGGACTAGCCCGCAGTACTTC. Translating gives CASGTGTSPQYF. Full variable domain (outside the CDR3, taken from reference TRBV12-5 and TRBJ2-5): DARVTQTPRHKVTEMGQEVTMRCQPILGHNTVFWYRQTMMQGLELLAYFRNRAPLDDSGMPKDRFSAEMPDATLATLKIQPSEPRDSAVYFCASGTGTSPQYFGPGTRLLVL.

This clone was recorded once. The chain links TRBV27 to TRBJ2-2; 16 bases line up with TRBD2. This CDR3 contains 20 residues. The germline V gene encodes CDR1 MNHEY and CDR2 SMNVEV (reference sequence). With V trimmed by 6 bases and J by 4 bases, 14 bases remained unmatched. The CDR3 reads CASRTPPGLAGGPGTGELFF. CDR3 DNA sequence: TGTGCCAGCAGGACCCCACCGGGACTAGCGGGAGGGCCGGGCACCGGGGAGCTGTTTTTT.

The chain's CDR3 is CASSFVGNTEAFF. DNA of the CDR3: TGTGCCAGCAGCTTCGTTGGGAACACTGAAGCTTTCTTT. This chain links TRBV7-2 with TRBJ1-1; the D is unclear. CDR1 and CDR2 from the germline V gene are SGHTA and FQGNSA. V shed 3 bases and J shed 1 base, with 6 bases lying between them. CDR3 size: 13 residues.

CDR3 sequence: CASSPGRTSGNTIYF. The CDR3 DNA sequence: TGTGCCAGCAGCCCCGGACGGACCTCTGGAAACACCATATATTTT. The gene calls are TRBV7-7 and TRBJ1-3; no firm D call. The CDR3 is 15 amino acids. CDR1 and CDR2 (germline): SSHAT, FNYEAQ (reference sequence). With 5 bases removed from V and 0 bases from J, the gap between germline ends came to 11 bases. Using reference TRBV7-7 and TRBJ1-3 for the parts outside the CDR3, the full variable domain is GAGVSQSPRYKVTKRGQDVTLRCDPISSHATLYWYQQALGQGPEFLTYFNYEAQPDKSGLPSDRFSAERPEGSISTLTIQRTEQRDSAMYRCASSPGRTSGNTIYFGEGSWLTVV.

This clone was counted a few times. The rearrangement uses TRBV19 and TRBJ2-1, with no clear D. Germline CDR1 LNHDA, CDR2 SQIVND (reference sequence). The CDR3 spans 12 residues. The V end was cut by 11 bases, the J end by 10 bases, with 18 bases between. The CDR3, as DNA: TGTGCCGGACCGCTAACACAATCCGAGCAGTTCTTC. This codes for CAGPLTQSEQFF. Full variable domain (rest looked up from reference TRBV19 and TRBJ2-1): DGGITQSPKYLFRKEGQNVTLSCEQNLNHDAMYWYRQDPGQGLRLIYYSQIVNDFQKGDIAEGYSVSREKKESFPLTVTSAQKNPTAFYLCAGPLTQSEQFFGPGTRLTVL.

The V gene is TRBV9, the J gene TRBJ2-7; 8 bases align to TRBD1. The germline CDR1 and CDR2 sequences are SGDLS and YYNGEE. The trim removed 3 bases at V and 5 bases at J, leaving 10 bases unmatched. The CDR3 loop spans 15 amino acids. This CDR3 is CASSARQGLTDEQYF. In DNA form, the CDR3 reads TGTGCCAGCAGCGCCCGACAGGGGCTAACGGACGAGCAGTACTTC.